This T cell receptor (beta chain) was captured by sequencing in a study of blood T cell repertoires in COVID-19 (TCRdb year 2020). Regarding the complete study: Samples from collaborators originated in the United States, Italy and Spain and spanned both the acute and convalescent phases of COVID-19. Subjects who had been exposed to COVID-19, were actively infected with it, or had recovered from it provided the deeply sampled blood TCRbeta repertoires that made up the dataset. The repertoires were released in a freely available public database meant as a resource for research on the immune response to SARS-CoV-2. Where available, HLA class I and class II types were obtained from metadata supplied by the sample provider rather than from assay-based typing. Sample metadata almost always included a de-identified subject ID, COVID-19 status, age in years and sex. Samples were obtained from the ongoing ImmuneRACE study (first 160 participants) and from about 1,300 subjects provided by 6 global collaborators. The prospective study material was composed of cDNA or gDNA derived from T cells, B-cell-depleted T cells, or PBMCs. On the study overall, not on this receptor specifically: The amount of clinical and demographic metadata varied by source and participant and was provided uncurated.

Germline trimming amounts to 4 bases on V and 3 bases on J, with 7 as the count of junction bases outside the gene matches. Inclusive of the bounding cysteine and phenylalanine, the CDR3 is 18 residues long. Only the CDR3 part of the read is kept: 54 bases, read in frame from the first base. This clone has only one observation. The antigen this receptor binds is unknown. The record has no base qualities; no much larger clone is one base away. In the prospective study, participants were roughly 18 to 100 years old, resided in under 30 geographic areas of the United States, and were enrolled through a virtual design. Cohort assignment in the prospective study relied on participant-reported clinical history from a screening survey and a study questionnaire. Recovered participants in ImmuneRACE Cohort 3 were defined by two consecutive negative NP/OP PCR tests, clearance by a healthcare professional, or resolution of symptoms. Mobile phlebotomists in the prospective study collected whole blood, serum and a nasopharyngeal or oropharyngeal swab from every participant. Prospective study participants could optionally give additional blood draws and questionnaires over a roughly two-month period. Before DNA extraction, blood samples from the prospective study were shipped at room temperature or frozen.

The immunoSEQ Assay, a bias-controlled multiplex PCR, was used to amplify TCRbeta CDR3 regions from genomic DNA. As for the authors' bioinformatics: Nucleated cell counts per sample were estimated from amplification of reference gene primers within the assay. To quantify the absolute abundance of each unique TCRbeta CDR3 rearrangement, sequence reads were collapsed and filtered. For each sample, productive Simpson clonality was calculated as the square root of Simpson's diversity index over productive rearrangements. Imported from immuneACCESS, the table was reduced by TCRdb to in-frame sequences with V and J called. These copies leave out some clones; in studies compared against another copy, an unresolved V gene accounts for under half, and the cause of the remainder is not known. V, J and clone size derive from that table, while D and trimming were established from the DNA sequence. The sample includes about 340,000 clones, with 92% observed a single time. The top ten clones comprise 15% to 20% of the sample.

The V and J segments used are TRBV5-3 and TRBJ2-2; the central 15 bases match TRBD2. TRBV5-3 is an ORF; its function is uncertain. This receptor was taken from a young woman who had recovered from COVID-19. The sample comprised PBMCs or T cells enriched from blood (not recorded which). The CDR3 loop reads CARSKGLAGGHDTGELFF. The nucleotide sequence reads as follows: TGTGCCAGAAGCAAGGGACTAGCGGGGGGTCATGACACCGGGGAGCTGTTTTTT.